This is a list of T cell receptor beta chains from one sample in a study of shared clonotypes between healthy human individuals. TCRdb keeps only in-frame clones here, not all; method: immunoSEQ multiplex PCR. The sample consists of 650,000 to 800,000 clones, approximately 72% of them appearing once. The specimen was memory CD4+ T cells sorted from blood. Receptor source: a woman aged 25 to 39 in good health. The conserved cysteine and the conserved F or W are not part of the CDR3 here. Clone size is not always given. Where it is, it says once, few, many or a class for expanded clones.

10,.,TRBJ2-5,TRBV7-2,ASSLNQETQY
15,.,TRBJ2-3,TRBV11-2,ASSSPRSSDSTDTQY
12,.,TRBJ1-1,TRBV6-6,ASTPGAQNTEAF
11,.,TRBJ2-5,TRBV6-5,ASSYPPPETQY
14,once,TRBJ2-1,TRBV4-1,ASSQVTSGTRDEQF
15,.,TRBJ2-3,TRBV4-1,ASSQVSWLAGGHTQY
12,.,TRBJ2-7,TRBV28,ASSLEGTPYEQY
14,.,TRBJ1-1,TRBV7-9,ASRPKPGQGDGEAF
13,.,TRBJ1-1,TRBV2,ASSGVGGAVTEAF
13,.,TRBJ1-4,TRBV28,ASSLGGATNEKLF
11,.,TRBJ2-1,TRBV5-1,ASSLFTVNEQF
11,.,TRBJ1-2,TRBV28,ASSLGGRYGYT
14,.,TRBJ2-5,TRBV9,ASSVDRLAGGETQY
10,.,TRBJ1-2,TRBV10-3,AISEQRYGYT
17,.,TRBJ2-3,TRBV5-4,ASSLGGSGIAKAVDTQY
12,few,TRBJ2-3,TRBV28,ASSFPGSTDTQY
13,.,TRBJ2-1,TRBV4-1,ASSQLGTSGNEQF
14,.,TRBJ1-5,TRBV25-1,ASSAGGEGSNQPQH
12,.,TRBJ2-7,TRBV5-4,ASRKAGSSYEQY
13,.,TRBJ2-3,TRBV10-3,AISKAGGDTDTQY
12,.,TRBJ1-3,TRBV7-8,ASGPQGPGNTIY
14,.,TRBJ2-7,TRBV28,ASSLLKREGPYEQY
13,.,TRBJ1-1,TRBV18,ASSPLQGQNTEAF
11,.,TRBJ1-2,TRBV19,ASTSRAMSGYT
12,once,TRBJ2-2,TRBV7-3,ASGQEGSTGELF
12,.,TRBJ2-1,TRBV28,ASSLRDREDEQF
12,.,TRBJ2-5,TRBV7-2,ASSILAGQETQY
11,many,TRBJ1-1,TRBV7-3,ASSRDRGSEAF
11,.,TRBJ2-1,TRBV29-1,SVTTGGINEQF
11,.,TRBJ2-5,TRBV7-2,ASSPGSVETQY
16,.,TRBJ1-2,TRBV23-1,ASSQSRSRDSESYGYT
10,.,.,TRBV27,ASARGLHEQY
11,.,TRBJ2-5,TRBV11-2,ASSPGPQETQY
11,few,TRBJ2-1,TRBV6-6,ASSRDRYNEQF
12,.,TRBJ1-5,TRBV19,ASNVGSGNQPQH
13,.,TRBJ2-1,TRBV5-1,ASSLGTGIGDEQF
13,.,TRBJ2-4,TRBV7-2,ASSLVRGEKNIQY
12,few,TRBJ1-1,TRBV27,ASSLLTENTEAF
14,.,TRBJ2-7,TRBV27,ASSSTGSGFSYEQY
13,many,TRBJ1-4,TRBV28,ASSLGGASHEKLF
11,.,TRBJ1-5,TRBV7-2,ASSWDIGQPQH
13,.,TRBJ2-5,TRBV30,AWSVKLAGDETQY
11,.,TRBJ2-2,TRBV7-2,ASSFIFPGELF
14,.,TRBJ1-2,TRBV27,ASSGYGDRSNYGYT
13,.,TRBJ2-1,TRBV6-5,ASSRLAYQNNEQF
11,few,TRBJ1-2,TRBV7-8,ASSFLAAQGYT
12,.,TRBJ1-2,TRBV6-5,ASRTGTGAYGYT
11,.,TRBJ2-3,TRBV21-1,ASRDAFTDTQY
15,.,TRBJ1-2,TRBV5-1,ASSLFGGGQPNYGYT
14,.,TRBJ1-2,TRBV6-5,ASSYGAGVGNYGYT